The 25 T cell receptor beta chains listed next were all sequenced from one sample in a study of metastatic and nonmetastatic thyroid tumors. TCRdb reprocessed the PCR reads using MiXCR. The table shows tens of thousands of clones, with approximately 19% occurring only once. No patient received treatment before thyroid surgery. Sequenced sample: tumor tissue. The receptors here all came from a female donor with papillary thyroid cancer or a benign thyroid nodule (not recorded which). Some clones in this sample may be carry-over from other donors' samples.

Comment on this clone: A much larger clone differs from this one at a single base, so this may be a read error. The V call is TRBV5-1, the J call TRBJ2-7; 10 bases map to TRBD1. Unmatched junction bases numbered 12, after V lost 3 bases and J lost 6 bases. The CDR3 loop spans 16 amino acids. Germline V gives CDR1 SGHRS, CDR2 YFSETQ. The chain's CDR3 is CASSSALDRGLSEQYF. CDR3 coding DNA: TGCGCCAGCAGCTCAGCCTTAGACAGGGGGCTCAGCGAGCAGTACTTC.

This clone was observed many times. The V gene is TRBV5-1, the J gene TRBJ2-7, with 9 bases fitting TRBD2. There are 15 residues in the CDR3. The J segment lost 3 bases and the V segment lost 2 bases, leaving 6 bases of the junction unmatched. The germline V gene encodes CDR1 SGHRS and CDR2 YFSETQ. CDR3 amino acids: CASSLGTSHLYEQYF. DNA for the CDR3: TGCGCCAGCAGCTTAGGGACTAGCCACCTCTACGAGCAGTACTTC.

In regard to this clone: A much bigger clone sits one base away, suggesting this may be a read error. V and J are TRBV11-2 and TRBJ2-5; D is perhaps TRBD2 (7 bases). The V and J ends lost 0 bases and 5 bases respectively, with 22 bases between them. CDR1 and CDR2 (germline): SGHAT, FQNNGV. This CDR3 has 18 amino acids. The CDR3 sequence is CASSLERAAIGGRETQYF. CDR3 DNA: TGTGCCAGCAGCTTAGAAAGGGCGGCTATCGGGGGGCGGGAGACCCAGTACTTC.

This clone has a handful of counts. A read error may produce the germline difference seen at one junction end. The chain combines TRBV12-3 or TRBV12-4 with TRBJ2-7, with D possibly being TRBD1 or TRBD2 (5 bases each). The CDR3 totals 16 residues. CDR3 protein: CASSSTDMGRFYDQYF. The DNA for the CDR3 is TGTGCCAGCAGTTCCACAGACATGGGACGCTTCTACGATCAGTACTTC.

In its sample, this clone was seen many times. The chain uses TRBV12-3 or TRBV12-4 and TRBJ2-5, with 12 positions matching TRBD2. The V segment lost 7 bases and the J segment 5 bases; nucleotides outside the gene matches: 5. The CDR3 extends over 14 amino acids. The CDR3 loop is CASNNLAGGETQYF. CDR3 nucleotides: TGTGCCAGCAATAATCTAGCGGGGGGGGAGACCCAGTACTTC.

The chain links TRBV7-8 to TRBJ2-1; 9 nucleotides match TRBD2. Germline V gene sequence: CDR1 SGHVS, CDR2 FQNEAQ. The V and J ends lost 5 bases and 9 bases, in that order; junction bases with no gene match: 14. This CDR3 comprises 16 residues. The CDR3 loop is CASSRLLVLAGSEQFF. The CDR3, as DNA: TGTGCCAGCAGCCGCCTCTTGGTACTAGCGGGCAGTGAGCAGTTCTTC.

In the case of this clone: A much more abundant neighbour one base away suggests this may be a read error. In the same sample, other DNA sequences code for this CDR3. The V gene is TRBV3-1, the J gene TRBJ2-1; D remains unclear. The germline V gene has CDR1 LGHDT and CDR2 YNNKEL (reference sequence). Trimming took 0 bases from V and 9 from J, leaving 9 bases between them. This CDR3 comprises 13 residues. The CDR3 loop is CASSQDSPVEQFF. CDR3 DNA: TGTGCCAGCAGCCAAGACTCTCCAGTTGAGCAGTTCTTC.

Worth noting for this clone: This may arise from a read error, as a much more abundant clone is one base away. The gene calls are TRBV7-8 and TRBJ2-1; D possibly corresponds to TRBD2 (5 bases). The CDR3 is 13 amino acids. Germline CDR1 and CDR2: SGHVS and FQNEAQ. The CDR3 sequence: CASSLGRNNERSF. Written as DNA, the CDR3 is TGTGCCAGCAGTCTCGGCAGAAACAATGAGCGGTCCTTC.

This clone was recorded at least ten times. This sequence joins TRBV4-1 and TRBJ2-7; TRBD1 matches 9 bases. V dropped 1 base and J dropped 3; count of bases not matched to a gene: 1. The CDR3 is made up of 14 amino acids. Per the germline V gene, CDR1 is MGHRA and CDR2 is YSYEKL. The CDR3 nucleotides are TGCGCCAGCAGCCAAGTGGGACAGGGCTACGAGCAGTACTTC. Protein product: CASSQVGQGYEQYF.

This clone appeared a few times. The junction shows a germline mismatch at one end, possibly a read error. V is TRBV6-9 and J is TRBJ2-7; D not resolved. CDR1 MNHGY and CDR2 SVAAGI come from the germline V gene. The CDR3 totals 14 residues. Here the CDR3 DNA reads TGCGCCAGCAGACCTAACCCCGGAACCCACGAGAAGTACTTC. Translated, it gives CASRPNPGTHEKYF.

The sample holds many counts of this clone. The chain combines TRBV30 with TRBJ1-6; 8 bases are shared with TRBD1. Germline trimming cut 5 bases from V and 10 bases from J; bases unmatched to any gene: 10. CDR1 GTSNPN and CDR2 SVGIG come from the germline V gene (reference sequence). The CDR3 is 14 amino acids. DNA of the CDR3: TGTGCCTGGGGACCCTCGGACAGGGAATCACCCCTCCACTTT. Translating it yields CAWGPSDRESPLHF.

For this clone: This could be a read error, since a much larger clone is one nucleotide away. The J gene is TRBJ2-7, the V gene TRBV3-1; TRBD1 might be the D (6 bases). This CDR3 contains 15 residues. V was clipped by 5 bases and J by 6 bases, with 20 bases between them. Per germline, CDR1 LGHDT and CDR2 YNNKEL (reference sequence). The CDR3 DNA follows: TGTGCCAGCAGCAAAAGAGGGGGTACGTTGACCGAGCAGTACTTC. This codes for CASSKRGGTLTEQYF.

As concerns this clone: A read error may explain this, as a much larger clone is one base away. V usage is TRBV3-1 and J usage is TRBJ2-3; TRBD2 aligns across 8 bases. The germline gives CDR1 LGHDT, CDR2 YNNKEL (reference sequence). The CDR3 consists of 13 residues. V shed 8 bases and J 4 bases; nucleotides not matched to a gene: 5. The CDR3 sequence: CASAAGGADTQYF. Written as DNA, the CDR3 is TGTGCCAGCGCGGCGGGGGGTGCAGATACGCAGTATTTT.

This clone was detected many times. Other DNA sequences within the sample encode an identical CDR3. The gene calls are TRBV12-3 or TRBV12-4 and TRBJ2-3; D possibly uses TRBD1 or TRBD2 (5 bases each). Trimming stripped 8 bases from V and 4 bases from J, with 13 bases between. The CDR3 sequence is 13 residues long. The CDR3 here is CASARESPDTQYF. The CDR3 DNA sequence: TGTGCCAGCGCCAGGGAGTCTCCAGATACGCAGTATTTT.

In its sample, this clone was seen many times. The V gene is TRBV4-2, the J gene TRBJ2-1; 9 nucleotides agree with TRBD2. The CDR3 spans 17 residues. Trimming at V came to 6 bases and at J to 4 bases, leaving 13 bases not matched to a gene. Germline CDR1 and CDR2: LGHNA and YNFKEQ. This CDR3 is CASRSRLGRGGYNEQFF. CDR3 sequence (DNA): TGTGCCAGCAGATCCCGCCTGGGGCGGGGGGGGTACAATGAGCAGTTCTTC.

V and J are TRBV11-2 and TRBJ2-1; 14 positions match TRBD2. V lost 7 bases to trimming and J lost 4 bases; unmatched junction nucleotides: 9. CDR1 SGHAT and CDR2 FQNNGV come from the germline V gene. The CDR3 length is 17 residues. This CDR3 reads CASTQRGLAGAYNEQFF. CDR3 bases: TGTGCCAGCACCCAAAGGGGACTAGCGGGGGCTTACAATGAGCAGTTCTTC.

Many counts were recorded for this clone. The chain combines TRBV11-2 with TRBJ2-7; D call uncertain. Germline CDR1 reads SGHAT; CDR2 reads FQNNGV. The length of the CDR3 is 14 residues. The V gene lost 1 base and the J gene lost 6 bases, with 13 bases spanning the gap. The CDR3 DNA is TGTGCCAGCAGCTTAGGCCCGGCCGACGGCGAGCAGTACTTC. This encodes CASSLGPADGEQYF.

In this sample, this clone turned up many times. The gene calls are TRBV6-2 or TRBV6-3 and TRBJ2-1; unclear D gene. The CDR3 runs 11 residues. V lost 6 bases, J lost 7 bases, and 7 bases lay in between. The germline gives CDR1 MNHEY, CDR2 SVGEGT. CDR3 sequence (DNA): TGTGCCAGCAGACGGCGGAATGAGCAGTTCTTC. This sequence encodes CASRRRNEQFF.

This clone has at least ten counts. The rearrangement uses TRBV10-1 and TRBJ2-3, with D hard to call. Germline V gene data show CDR1 as WNHNN and CDR2 as SYGVQD (reference sequence). This CDR3 comprises 12 residues. The V and J ends lost 0 bases and 10 bases respectively, with 8 bases between them. This CDR3 reads CASSESQRSQYF. The CDR3 coding sequence is TGCGCCAGCAGTGAGTCACAAAGGTCGCAGTATTTT.

This clone has only a few counts. This may arise from a read error, as a much more abundant clone is one base away. The same CDR3 is also encoded by other DNA sequences in this sample. This chain connects TRBV20-1 to TRBJ2-2; unclear D gene. The CDR3 spans 11 residues. Germline values: CDR1 DFQATT, CDR2 SNEGSKA (reference sequence). V lost 3 bases and J 6 bases, leaving 5 bases between the germline ends. The CDR3 reads CSARRSGELFF. DNA for the CDR3: TGCAGTGCTAGGCGTTCCGGGGAGCTGTTTTTT.

This clone was observed many times. This chain connects TRBV12-3 or TRBV12-4 to TRBJ2-1; D is perhaps TRBD2 (5 bases). This CDR3 comprises 15 residues. Trimming took off 8 bases at V and 4 bases at J, with 18 bases between the two ends. CDR3 nucleotide sequence: TGTGCCAGCCGACTGGGTTGGGGAGCGTACAATGAGCAGTTCTTC. Translating gives CASRLGWGAYNEQFF.

The chain joins TRBV20-1 to TRBJ2-7; 9 bases match TRBD1. Trimming took 2 bases from V and 2 from J; bases not matched to a gene: 10. The CDR3 is 16 amino acids. The germline gives CDR1 DFQATT, CDR2 SNEGSKA (reference sequence). This CDR3 is CSARPPGTGSPYEQYF. The CDR3 nucleotides read TGCAGTGCTAGACCCCCCGGGACAGGGTCCCCCTACGAGCAGTACTTC.

This clone was found many times. The chain couples TRBV6-4 to TRBJ2-2; possibly TRBD1 or TRBD2 for D (6 bases each). The CDR3 contains 19 residues. Per germline, CDR1 MRHNA and CDR2 SNTAGT. Trimming shortened V by 7 bases and J by 3 bases, and 27 bases separated the two germline ends. The CDR3 protein is CASILRGFAFAGDTGELFF. CDR3 in DNA: TGTGCCAGCATCCTACGGGGGTTTGCGTTTGCAGGGGACACCGGGGAGCTGTTTTTT.

This clone has only a few counts. The chain couples TRBV5-6 to TRBJ1-1, with 8 bases lining up with TRBD1. The V segment lost 3 bases and the J segment 1 base; nucleotides outside the gene matches: 14. The CDR3 is made up of 18 amino acids. Germline V gene data show CDR1 as SGHDT and CDR2 as YYEEEE. CDR3: CASSSEPNQGAGNTEAFF. The CDR3 nucleotides read TGTGCCAGCAGCTCTGAACCGAACCAGGGGGCTGGGAACACTGAAGCTTTCTTT. The variable domain in full, with the rest retrieved from reference TRBV5-6 and TRBJ1-1, is DAGVTQSPTHLIKTRGQQVTLRCSPKSGHDTVSWYQQALGQGPQFIFQYYEEEERQRGNFPDRFSGHQFPNYSSELNVNALLLGDSALYLCASSSEPNQGAGNTEAFFGQGTRLTVV.

A few counts support this clone. The rearrangement joins TRBV27 to TRBJ1-1; D is unresolved. Germline V gene lookup returns CDR1 MNHEY and CDR2 SMNVEV (reference sequence). There are 14 residues in the CDR3. V was cut by 2 bases and J by 1 base, with 8 bases left in between. The CDR3: CASSLVGRNTEAFF. DNA of the CDR3: TGTGCCAGCAGTTTAGTAGGGCGGAACACTGAAGCTTTCTTT.